One sample yielded the 26 T cell receptor beta chains listed below, sequenced in a study of T cell responses to AZD1222 COVID-19 vaccine. The table came from immunoSEQ multiplex PCR; TCRdb's copy has only in-frame clones and leaves some out. The table includes over 65,000 clones, approximately 89% detected once. Specimen: peripheral blood, collected 28 days after the second AZD1222 dose. These receptor sequences come from an adult who received the AZD1222 COVID-19 vaccine.

The chain uses TRBV12-3 or TRBV12-4 and TRBJ2-7, with a weak D call TRBD2 (6 bases). V shed 5 bases and J shed 7 bases, with 15 bases lying between them. The CDR3 extends over 13 amino acids. The CDR3 spells CASSGAGRPEQYF. The CDR3 DNA follows: TGTGCCAGCAGTGGAGCGGGCCGCCCGGAGCAGTACTTC.

V gene TRBV5-1 combines with J gene TRBJ1-2; weak D call: TRBD1 (5 bases). This CDR3 region has 13 residues. V was cut by 3 bases and J by 4 bases, with 10 bases left in between. The germline V gene encodes CDR1 SGHRS and CDR2 YFSETQ. This chain's CDR3 is CASSSAGAYGYTF. CDR3 in DNA: TGCGCCAGCAGCTCCGCCGGGGCCTATGGCTACACCTTC.

This chain uses TRBV5-6 with TRBJ2-3; no clear D. This CDR3 has 13 residues. V was trimmed by 1 base and J by 0 bases, leaving 3 bases between them. Germline V gene data show CDR1 as SGHDT and CDR2 as YYEEEE. The CDR3 loop is CASSLSSTDTQYF. In nucleotides, the CDR3 is TGTGCCAGCAGCTTGTCCAGCACAGATACGCAGTATTTT.

V usage is TRBV14 and J usage is TRBJ1-1; D uncertain. The germline CDR1 and CDR2 sequences are SGHDN and FVKESK. The CDR3 is 13 amino acids. Trimming took off 6 bases at V and 1 base at J, with 9 bases between the two ends. Here the CDR3 DNA reads TGTGCCAGCAGGGTTACAGAGAACACTGAAGCTTTCTTT. It translates to CASRVTENTEAFF.

The V gene is TRBV29-1, the J gene TRBJ2-3; 7 bases line up with TRBD2. This CDR3 contains 12 residues. With 7 bases clipped from V and 6 bases from J, the junction kept 7 bases outside the gene matches. CDR1 is SQVTM, CDR2 ANQGSEA, per germline. The CDR3 reads CSATSGVDTQYF. The CDR3 coding sequence is TGCAGCGCCACGAGCGGGGTGGATACGCAGTATTTT.

This rearrangement joins TRBV5-1 to TRBJ1-6, with unresolved D. V shed 3 bases and J shed 3 bases, with 16 bases lying between them. The CDR3 runs 17 residues. CDR1 SGHRS and CDR2 YFSETQ come from the germline V gene. CDR3 sequence reads: CASSSDSRANYNSPLHF. The CDR3 nucleotides read TGCGCCAGCAGCTCGGACTCCCGGGCCAACTATAATTCACCCCTCCACTTT.

The rearrangement uses TRBV6-2 or TRBV6-3 and TRBJ2-7; D not resolved. Germline assignment: CDR1 MNHEY and CDR2 SVGEGT. V was trimmed by 5 bases and J by 3 bases, leaving 8 bases between them. This CDR3 contains 12 residues. The DNA of the CDR3 is TGTGCCAGCAGTGATTTTGGCTACGAGCAGTACTTC. Translated: CASSDFGYEQYF.

This clone is deemed medium-sized. V gene TRBV9 combines with J gene TRBJ2-3; D might be TRBD2 (5 bases). Trimming removed 3 bases from V and 1 base from J, with 15 bases in between. In germline, CDR1 is SGDLS, CDR2 YYNGEE. The CDR3 spans 16 residues. CDR3 nucleotide sequence: TGTGCCAGCAGCGGCGCAGCGGACCCACGCACAGATACGCAGTATTTT. Protein sequence: CASSGAADPRTDTQYF.

The chain joins TRBV27 to TRBJ1-6; TRBD1 agrees at 12 bases. The CDR3 has 19 amino acids. Germline V gene data show CDR1 as MNHEY and CDR2 as SMNVEV (reference sequence). V trimming: 6 bases; J trimming: 4 bases; junction bases outside the gene matches: 13. CDR3 protein: CASSPSGTGGGQYNSPLHF. DNA of the CDR3: TGTGCCAGCAGCCCATCGGGGACAGGGGGCGGCCAGTATAATTCACCCCTCCACTTT.

The J gene is TRBJ2-1, the V gene TRBV27; the match to TRBD2 covers 10 bases. V was clipped by 7 bases and J by 7 bases; unmatched bases: 10. The CDR3 totals 15 residues. Germline V lookup: CDR1 MNHEY, CDR2 SMNVEV (reference sequence). CDR3 sequence (DNA): TGTGCCAGCAACATTTCCCCTAGCGGGGGAAATGAGCAGTTCTTC. Protein sequence: CASNISPSGGNEQFF.

This clone was detected only once. This rearrangement joins TRBV11-2 to TRBJ2-3, with D perhaps matching TRBD2 (6 bases). The germline gives CDR1 SGHAT, CDR2 FQNNGV. V was pared by 5 bases and J by 0 bases, with 15 bases between. The CDR3 extends over 16 amino acids. CDR3 in amino acids: CASSKTGRTSTDTQYF. The CDR3 DNA reads as TGTGCCAGCAGCAAAACCGGGAGAACTAGCACAGATACGCAGTATTTT.

The chain joins TRBV10-3 to TRBJ2-1; D is unclear. Germline CDR1 reads ENHRY; CDR2 reads SYGVKD. This CDR3 spans 12 amino acids. V gave up 5 bases and J gave up 9 bases, with 11 bases separating them. Here the CDR3 DNA reads TGTGCCATCAGTCCCGAACGGACTGAGCAGTTCTTC. Translation: CAISPERTEQFF.

A single count supports this clone. This sequence joins TRBV7-6 and TRBJ2-3, with 11 bases fitting TRBD1. After removal of 4 bases from V and 3 bases from J, the junction contained 3 bases not matched to a gene. The germline CDR1 and CDR2 sequences are SGHVS and FNYEAQ. This CDR3 spans 15 amino acids. The CDR3 DNA is TGTGCCAGCAGCTGGACAGGGGGCGGGACAGATACGCAGTATTTT. This sequence encodes CASSWTGGGTDTQYF.

The chain joins TRBV19 to TRBJ2-2; tentative D call: TRBD2 (5 bases). CDR1 and CDR2 (germline): LNHDA, SQIVND (reference sequence). V lost 11 bases, J lost 0 bases, and 13 bases lay in between. This CDR3 spans 14 amino acids. CDR3 amino acids: CARMEETNTGELFF. DNA for the CDR3: TGTGCCCGCATGGAGGAGACGAACACCGGGGAGCTGTTTTTT. The variable domain in full, completed from reference TRBV19 and TRBJ2-2, reads DGGITQSPKYLFRKEGQNVTLSCEQNLNHDAMYWYRQDPGQGLRLIYYSQIVNDFQKGDIAEGYSVSREKKESFPLTVTSAQKNPTAFYLCARMEETNTGELFFGEGSRLTVL.

The rearrangement joins TRBV5-6 to TRBJ2-5; D unresolved. Per the germline V gene, CDR1 is SGHDT and CDR2 is YYEEEE. This CDR3 region has 13 residues. V lost 0 bases, J lost 4 bases, and 7 bases lay in between. CDR3 DNA: TGTGCCAGCAGCTTGGCGGGTGTAGAGACCCAGTACTTC. It is translated as CASSLAGVETQYF.

The CDR3 loop is CASSYGGGNSPLHF. The CDR3 region has the DNA TGTGCCAGCAGTTACGGGGGGGGGAATTCACCCCTCCACTTT. V gene TRBV6-5 combines with J gene TRBJ1-6, with D possibly TRBD1 on 5 matching bases. The CDR3 length is 14 residues. The germline CDR1 and CDR2 sequences are MNHEY and SVGAGI. V lost 2 bases, J lost 7 bases, and 9 bases lay in between.

In its sample, this clone was seen once. This chain joins TRBV30 and TRBJ2-6; unclear D gene. The CDR3 contains 13 residues. The germline V and J ends were trimmed by 0 bases and 4 bases, with 4 bases remaining between them. Germline CDR1 is GTSNPN and CDR2 is SVGIG (reference sequence). The CDR3 DNA follows: TGTGCCTGGAGTGTACCCGGGGCCAACGTCCTGACTTTC. Residues: CAWSVPGANVLTF.

This chain uses TRBV9 with TRBJ2-2; D is ambiguous. The germline V gene encodes CDR1 SGDLS and CDR2 YYNGEE. V shed 0 bases and J shed 5 bases, with 2 bases lying between them. The CDR3 is made up of 12 amino acids. In DNA form, the CDR3 reads TGTGCCAGCAGCGTAGCTACCGGGGAGCTGTTTTTT. Translating it yields CASSVATGELFF.

The chain employs TRBV27 and TRBJ1-5; D is possibly TRBD1 (5 bases). Looked up from germline, CDR1 is MNHEY and CDR2 is SMNVEV (reference sequence). The CDR3 is 16 residues long. V shed 2 bases and J shed 4 bases, with 15 bases lying between them. The CDR3 region is CASSLVGRVGNQPQHF. The CDR3, as DNA: TGTGCCAGCAGTTTAGTTGGCAGGGTGGGGAATCAGCCCCAGCATTTT.

V is TRBV3-1 (or the pseudogene TRBV3-2) and J is TRBJ2-7; TRBD2 agrees at 7 bases. Trimming took 4 bases from V and 3 from J; bases not matched to a gene: 6. The germline V gene has CDR1 LGHDT and CDR2 YNNKEL (reference sequence). The CDR3 consists of 14 residues. The CDR3 nucleotides read TGTGCCAGCAGCCCTGAGACTAGCTTCTACGAGCAGTACTTC. Protein: CASSPETSFYEQYF.

V usage is TRBV7-8 and J usage is TRBJ2-7, with TRBD2 matching over 12 bases. The CDR3 is 16 residues long. Germline CDR1 and CDR2: SGHVS and FQNEAQ. V shed 2 bases, J shed 4 bases, and the junction held 6 bases outside the gene matches. The CDR3 DNA reads as TGTGCCAGCAGCTTATTGCCTAGCGGGGGGGCGTACGAGCAGTACTTC. It is translated as CASSLLPSGGAYEQYF.

The gene calls are TRBV27 and TRBJ1-6; D is unclear. The CDR3 is 14 residues long. Germline V gene sequence: CDR1 MNHEY, CDR2 SMNVEV (reference sequence). Trimming removed 5 bases at V and 9 bases at J, with 14 bases between. The CDR3 nucleotides read TGTGCCAGCAGTCCATCGGTTTCGGGTTCACCCCTCCACTTT. Encoded protein: CASSPSVSGSPLHF.

The J gene is TRBJ2-7, the V gene TRBV11-3, with TRBD1 identical over 7 bases. Losses at the gene ends were 1 base for V and 6 bases for J; bases not matched to a gene: 3. CDR3 length: 13 residues. The germline CDR1 and CDR2 sequences are SGHNT and YENEEA. In DNA, the CDR3 is TGTGCCAGCAGCTTAGTCGCAGGGGGCGAGCAGTACTTC. It translates to CASSLVAGGEQYF.

The chain employs TRBV5-1 and TRBJ1-1, with D uncertain. V lost 0 bases, J lost 1 base, and 4 bases lay in between. The CDR3 covers 13 residues. Per the germline V gene, CDR1 is SGHRS and CDR2 is YFSETQ. The CDR3 spells CASSLDRNTEAFF. The CDR3 nucleotides read TGCGCCAGCAGCTTGGACAGGAACACTGAAGCTTTCTTT.

This chain uses TRBV18 with TRBJ1-1, with D unclear. V lost 2 bases, J lost 5 bases, and 15 bases lay in between. CDR1 and CDR2 (germline): KGHSH, LQKENI. CDR3 size: 15 residues. The CDR3 DNA reads TGTGCCAGCTCACCAATAAGGGATATTGGAACTGAAGCTTTCTTT. Translating it yields CASSPIRDIGTEAFF.

The rearrangement links TRBV25-1 to TRBJ2-7; D gene ambiguous. Trimming took 3 bases from V and 2 from J, leaving 8 bases between them. Germline CDR1 MGHDK, CDR2 SYGVNS. This CDR3 region has 13 residues. The CDR3, as DNA: TGTGCCAGCAGTGACGGATACCCCTACGAGCAGTACTTC. The encoded protein is CASSDGYPYEQYF.